This T cell receptor (beta chain) comes out of a study of cytomegalovirus exposure and HLA in healthy donors. Study-level results: In a later analysis, across HLA loci, associated TCR counts were highest for DRB1, lowest for HLA-C.

The V gene lost 4 bases and the J gene lost 5 bases, with 20 bases spanning the gap. This CDR3 region has 16 residues. CDR1 is MDHEN and CDR2 is SYDVKM in the germline V gene. In the PCR, 60 Vbeta and 13 Jbeta primers were used. The repertoire was sequenced with immunoSEQ multiplex PCR; TCRdb's copy has only in-frame clones and lacks some. The sample lists some 150,000 clones, more than 70% occurring once. About this clone: The antigen is unknown.

The chain joins TRBV28 to TRBJ2-5; D is possibly TRBD2 (5 bases). Sequencing was performed on PBMCs. The sequence was obtained from a woman aged 40 to 50 in good health and CMV-seropositive. CDR3 amino acids: CASSSRSPTIEETQYF. The CDR3 DNA reads as TGTGCCAGCAGTTCCCGCAGCCCGACTATAGAGGAGACCCAGTACTTC.